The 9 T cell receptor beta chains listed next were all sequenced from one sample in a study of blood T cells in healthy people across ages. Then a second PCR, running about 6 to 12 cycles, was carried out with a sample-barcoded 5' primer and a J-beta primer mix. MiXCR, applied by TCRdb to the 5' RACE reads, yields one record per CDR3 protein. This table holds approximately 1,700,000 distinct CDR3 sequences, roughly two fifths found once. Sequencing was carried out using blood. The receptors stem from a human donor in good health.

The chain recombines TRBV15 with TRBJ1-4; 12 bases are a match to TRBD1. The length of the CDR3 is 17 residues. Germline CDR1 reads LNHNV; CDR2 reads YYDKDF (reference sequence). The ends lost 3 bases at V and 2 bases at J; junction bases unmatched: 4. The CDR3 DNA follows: TGTGCCACCAGCAGCCGGGACAGGGGGCTCACTAATGAAAAACTGTTTTTT. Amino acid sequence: CATSSRDRGLTNEKLFF.

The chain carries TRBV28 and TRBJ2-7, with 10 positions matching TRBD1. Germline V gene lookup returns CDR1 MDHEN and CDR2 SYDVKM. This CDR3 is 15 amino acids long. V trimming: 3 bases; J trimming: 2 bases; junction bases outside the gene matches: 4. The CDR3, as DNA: TGTGCCAGCAGTTTTGAGGACAGGGGGGCCTACGAGCAGTACTTC. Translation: CASSFEDRGAYEQYF.

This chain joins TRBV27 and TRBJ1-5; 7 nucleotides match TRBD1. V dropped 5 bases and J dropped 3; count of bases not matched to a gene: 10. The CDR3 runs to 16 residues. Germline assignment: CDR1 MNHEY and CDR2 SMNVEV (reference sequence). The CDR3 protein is CASSPSTGPVNQPQHF. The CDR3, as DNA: TGTGCCAGCAGTCCATCGACAGGGCCCGTCAATCAGCCCCAGCATTTT.

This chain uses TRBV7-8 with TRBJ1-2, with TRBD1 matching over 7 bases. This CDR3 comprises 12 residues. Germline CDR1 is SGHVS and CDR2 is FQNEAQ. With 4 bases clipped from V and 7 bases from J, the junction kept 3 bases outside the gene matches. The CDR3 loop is CASSCDRVGYTF. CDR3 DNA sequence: TGTGCCAGCAGCTGTGACAGGGTTGGCTACACCTTC.

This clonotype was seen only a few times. CDR3 protein: CASSSDDYLSSYNEQFF. CDR3 in DNA: TGTGCCAGCAGCTCGGACGACTACCTGAGCTCCTACAATGAGCAGTTCTTC. The chain has TRBV7-8 and TRBJ2-1; tentative D call: TRBD2 (5 bases). V was cut by 4 bases and J by 0 bases, with 16 bases left in between. In germline, CDR1 is SGHVS, CDR2 FQNEAQ. CDR3 length: 17 residues.

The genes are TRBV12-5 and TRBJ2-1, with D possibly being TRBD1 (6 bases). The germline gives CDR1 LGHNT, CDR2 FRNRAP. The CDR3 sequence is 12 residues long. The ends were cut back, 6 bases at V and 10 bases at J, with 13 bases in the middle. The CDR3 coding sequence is TGTGCTAGTGGCGTCAGGGGACGGGAGCAGTTCTTC. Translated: CASGVRGREQFF.

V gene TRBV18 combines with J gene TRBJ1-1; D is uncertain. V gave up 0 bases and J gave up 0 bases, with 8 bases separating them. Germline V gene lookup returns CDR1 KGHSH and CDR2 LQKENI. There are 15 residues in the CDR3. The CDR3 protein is CASSPPPFLNTEAFF. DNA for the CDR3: TGTGCCAGCTCACCACCGCCCTTCCTGAACACTGAAGCTTTCTTT.

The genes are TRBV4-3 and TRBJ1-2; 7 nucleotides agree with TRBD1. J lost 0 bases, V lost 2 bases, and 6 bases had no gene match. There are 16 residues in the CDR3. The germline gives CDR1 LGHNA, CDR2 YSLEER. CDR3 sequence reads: CASSQSSGTANYGYTF. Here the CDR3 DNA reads TGCGCCAGCAGCCAAAGCTCCGGGACAGCTAACTATGGCTACACCTTC.

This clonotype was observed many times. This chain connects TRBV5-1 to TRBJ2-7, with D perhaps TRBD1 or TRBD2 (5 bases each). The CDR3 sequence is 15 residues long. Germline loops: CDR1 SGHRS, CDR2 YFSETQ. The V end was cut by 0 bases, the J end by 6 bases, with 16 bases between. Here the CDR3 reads CASSLGAGSRREQYF. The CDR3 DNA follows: TGCGCCAGCAGCTTGGGTGCAGGGAGCAGGCGCGAGCAGTACTTC.